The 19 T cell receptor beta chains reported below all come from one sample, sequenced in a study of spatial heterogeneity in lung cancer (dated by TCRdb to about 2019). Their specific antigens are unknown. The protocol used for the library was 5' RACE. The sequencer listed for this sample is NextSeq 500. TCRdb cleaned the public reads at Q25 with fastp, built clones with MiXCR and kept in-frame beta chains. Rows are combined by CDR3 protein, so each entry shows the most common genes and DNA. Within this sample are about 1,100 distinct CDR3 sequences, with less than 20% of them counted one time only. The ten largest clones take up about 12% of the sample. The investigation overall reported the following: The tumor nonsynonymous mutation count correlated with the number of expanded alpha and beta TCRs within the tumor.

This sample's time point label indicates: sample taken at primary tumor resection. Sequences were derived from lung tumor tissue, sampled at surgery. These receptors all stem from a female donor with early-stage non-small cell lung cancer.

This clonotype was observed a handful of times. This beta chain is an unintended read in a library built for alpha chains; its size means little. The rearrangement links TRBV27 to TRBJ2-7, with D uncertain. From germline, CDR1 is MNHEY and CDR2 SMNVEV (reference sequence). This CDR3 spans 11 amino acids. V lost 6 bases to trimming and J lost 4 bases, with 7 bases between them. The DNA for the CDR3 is TGTGCCAGCAGCCTTCGGTACGAGCAGTACGTC. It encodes CASSLRYEQYV.

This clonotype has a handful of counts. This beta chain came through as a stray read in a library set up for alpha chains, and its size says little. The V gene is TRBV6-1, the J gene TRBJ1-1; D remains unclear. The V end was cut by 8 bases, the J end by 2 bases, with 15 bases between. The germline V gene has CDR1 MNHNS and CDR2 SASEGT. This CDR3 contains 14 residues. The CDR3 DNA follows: TGTGCCAGCTCCGCCCGGCGGGATAACACTGAAGCTTTCTTT. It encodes CASSARRDNTEAFF.

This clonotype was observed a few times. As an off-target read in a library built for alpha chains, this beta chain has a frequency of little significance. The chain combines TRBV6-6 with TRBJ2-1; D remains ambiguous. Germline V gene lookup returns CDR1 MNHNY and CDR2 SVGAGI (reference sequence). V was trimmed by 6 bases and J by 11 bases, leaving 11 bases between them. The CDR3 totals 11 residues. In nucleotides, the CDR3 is TGTGCCAGCAGCACCACGAGGCAGCAGTTCTTC. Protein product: CASSTTRQQFF.

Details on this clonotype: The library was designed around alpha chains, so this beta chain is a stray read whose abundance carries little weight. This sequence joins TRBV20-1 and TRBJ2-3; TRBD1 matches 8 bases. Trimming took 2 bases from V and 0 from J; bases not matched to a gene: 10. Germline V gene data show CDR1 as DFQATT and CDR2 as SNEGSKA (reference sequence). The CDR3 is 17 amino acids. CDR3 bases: TGCAGTGCTAGACCACTCTCCGGGACAGGAAGCACAGATACGCAGTATTTT. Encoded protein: CSARPLSGTGSTDTQYF.

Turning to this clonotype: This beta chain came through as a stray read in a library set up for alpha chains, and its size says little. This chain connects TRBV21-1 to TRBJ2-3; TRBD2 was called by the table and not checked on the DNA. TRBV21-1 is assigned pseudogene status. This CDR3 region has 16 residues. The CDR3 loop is CASIYGELFSTDTQYF. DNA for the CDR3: TGTGCCAGCATCTACGGGGAGCTTTTTAGCACAGATACGCAGTATTTT.

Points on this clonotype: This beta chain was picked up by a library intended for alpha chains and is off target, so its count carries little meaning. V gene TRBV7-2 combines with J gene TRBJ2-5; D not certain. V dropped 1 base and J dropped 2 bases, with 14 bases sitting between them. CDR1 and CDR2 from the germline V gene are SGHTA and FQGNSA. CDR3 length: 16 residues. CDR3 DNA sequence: TGTGCCAGCAGCTTAGTCTACACCGGGTGGCAAGAGACCCAGTACTTC. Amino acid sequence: CASSLVYTGWQETQYF.

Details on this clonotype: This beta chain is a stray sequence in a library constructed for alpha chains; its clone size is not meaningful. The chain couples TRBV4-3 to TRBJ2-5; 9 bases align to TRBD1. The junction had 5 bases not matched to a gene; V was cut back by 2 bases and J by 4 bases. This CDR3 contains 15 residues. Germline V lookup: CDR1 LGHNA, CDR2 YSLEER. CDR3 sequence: CASSQRATGGETQYF. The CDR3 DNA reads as TGCGCCAGCAGCCAAAGGGCGACAGGGGGAGAGACCCAGTACTTC.

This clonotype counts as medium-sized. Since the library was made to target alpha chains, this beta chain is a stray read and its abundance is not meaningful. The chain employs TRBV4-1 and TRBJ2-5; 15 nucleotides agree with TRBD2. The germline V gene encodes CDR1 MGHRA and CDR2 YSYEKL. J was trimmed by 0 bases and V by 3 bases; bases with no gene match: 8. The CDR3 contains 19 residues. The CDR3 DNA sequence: TGCGCCAGCAGCCATCCTGGACTAGCGGGGGGGCCTGACCAAGAGACCCAGTACTTC. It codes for CASSHPGLAGGPDQETQYF.

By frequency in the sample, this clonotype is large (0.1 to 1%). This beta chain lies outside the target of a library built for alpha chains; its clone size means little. CDR3 region: CASSLSMGLAGGPFAEQYF. The CDR3, as DNA: TGCGCCAGCAGCCTAAGTATGGGACTAGCGGGAGGGCCTTTCGCCGAGCAGTACTTC. The rearrangement joins TRBV4-3 to TRBJ2-7; 16 bases are shared with TRBD2. With 4 bases clipped from V and 6 bases from J, the junction kept 15 bases outside the gene matches. The CDR3 spans 19 residues. Germline V gives CDR1 LGHNA, CDR2 YSLEER.

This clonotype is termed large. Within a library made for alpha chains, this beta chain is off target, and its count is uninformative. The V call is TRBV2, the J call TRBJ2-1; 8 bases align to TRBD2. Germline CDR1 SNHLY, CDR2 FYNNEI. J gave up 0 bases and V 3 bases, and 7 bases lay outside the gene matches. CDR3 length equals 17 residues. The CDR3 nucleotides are TGTGCCAGCAGTGAGCCTAGCGGGTCTAGCTCCTACAATGAGCAGTTCTTC. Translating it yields CASSEPSGSSSYNEQFF.

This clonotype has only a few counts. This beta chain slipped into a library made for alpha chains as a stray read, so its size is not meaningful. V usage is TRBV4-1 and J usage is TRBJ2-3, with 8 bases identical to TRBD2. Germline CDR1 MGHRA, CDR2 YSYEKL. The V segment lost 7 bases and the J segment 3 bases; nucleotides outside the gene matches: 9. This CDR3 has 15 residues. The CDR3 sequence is CASTPGLGGTDTQYF. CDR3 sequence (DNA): TGCGCCAGCACCCCGGGACTAGGAGGGACAGATACGCAGTATTTT.

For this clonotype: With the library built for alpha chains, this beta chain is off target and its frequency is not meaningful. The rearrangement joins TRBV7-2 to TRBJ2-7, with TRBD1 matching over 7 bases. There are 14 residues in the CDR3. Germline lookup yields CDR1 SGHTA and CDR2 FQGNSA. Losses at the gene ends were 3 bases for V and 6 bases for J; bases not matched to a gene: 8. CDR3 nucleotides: TGTGCCAGCAGCTTCGACTGGACAGGACTCGAGCAGTACTTC. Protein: CASSFDWTGLEQYF.

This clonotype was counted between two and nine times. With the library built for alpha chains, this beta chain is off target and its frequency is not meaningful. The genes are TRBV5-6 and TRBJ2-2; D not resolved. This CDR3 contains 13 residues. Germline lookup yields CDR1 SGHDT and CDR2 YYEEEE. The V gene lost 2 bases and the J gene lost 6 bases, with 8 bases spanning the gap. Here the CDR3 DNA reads TGTGCCAGCAGCTTTTATGAATCCGGGGAGCTGTTTTTT. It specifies CASSFYESGELFF.

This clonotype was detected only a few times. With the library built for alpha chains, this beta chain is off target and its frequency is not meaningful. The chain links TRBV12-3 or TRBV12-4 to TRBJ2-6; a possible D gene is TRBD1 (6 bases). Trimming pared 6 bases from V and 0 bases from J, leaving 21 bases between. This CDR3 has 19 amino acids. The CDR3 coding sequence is TGTGCCAGCAGCCGACGGCCAGGGGCGAGGACCTCTGGGGCCAACGTCCTGACTTTC. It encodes CASSRRPGARTSGANVLTF.

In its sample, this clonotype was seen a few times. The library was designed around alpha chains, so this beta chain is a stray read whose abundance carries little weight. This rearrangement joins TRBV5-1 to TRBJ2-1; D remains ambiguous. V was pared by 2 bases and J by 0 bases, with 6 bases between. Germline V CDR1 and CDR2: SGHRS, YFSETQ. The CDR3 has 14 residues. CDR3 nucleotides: TGCGCCAGCAGCTTTGAGAACTCCTACAATGAGCAGTTCTTC. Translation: CASSFENSYNEQFF.

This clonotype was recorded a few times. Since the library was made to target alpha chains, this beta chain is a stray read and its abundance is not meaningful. The CDR3 loop is CGDSTDTQYF. Written as DNA, the CDR3 is TGCGGGGACAGCACAGATACGCAGTATTTT. The rearrangement uses TRBV29-1 and TRBJ2-3; D is tentatively TRBD1 or TRBD2 (5 bases each). The CDR3 has 10 residues. In germline, CDR1 is SQVTM, CDR2 ANQGSEA.

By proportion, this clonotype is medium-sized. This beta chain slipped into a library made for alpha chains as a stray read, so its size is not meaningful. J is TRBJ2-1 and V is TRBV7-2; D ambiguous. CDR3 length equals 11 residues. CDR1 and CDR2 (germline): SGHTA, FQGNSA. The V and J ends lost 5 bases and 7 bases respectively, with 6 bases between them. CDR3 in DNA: TGTGCCAGCAGCATCGTAAATGAGCAGTTCTTC. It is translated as CASSIVNEQFF.

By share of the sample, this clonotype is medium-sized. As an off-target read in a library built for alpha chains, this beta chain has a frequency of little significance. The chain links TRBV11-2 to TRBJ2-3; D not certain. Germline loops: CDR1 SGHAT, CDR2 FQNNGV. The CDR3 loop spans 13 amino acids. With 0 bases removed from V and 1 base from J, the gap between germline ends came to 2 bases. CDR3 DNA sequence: TGTGCCAGCAGCTTAGAGGGCACAGATACGCAGTATTTT. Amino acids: CASSLEGTDTQYF.

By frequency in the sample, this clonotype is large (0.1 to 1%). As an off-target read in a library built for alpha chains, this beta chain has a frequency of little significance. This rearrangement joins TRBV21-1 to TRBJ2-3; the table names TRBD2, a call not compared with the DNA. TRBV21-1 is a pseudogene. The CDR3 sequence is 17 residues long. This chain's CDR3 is CANLPSSGLAGRYTQYF. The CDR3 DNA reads TGTGCCAACCTCCCCAGTTCGGGACTAGCGGGAAGGTATACGCAGTATTTT.